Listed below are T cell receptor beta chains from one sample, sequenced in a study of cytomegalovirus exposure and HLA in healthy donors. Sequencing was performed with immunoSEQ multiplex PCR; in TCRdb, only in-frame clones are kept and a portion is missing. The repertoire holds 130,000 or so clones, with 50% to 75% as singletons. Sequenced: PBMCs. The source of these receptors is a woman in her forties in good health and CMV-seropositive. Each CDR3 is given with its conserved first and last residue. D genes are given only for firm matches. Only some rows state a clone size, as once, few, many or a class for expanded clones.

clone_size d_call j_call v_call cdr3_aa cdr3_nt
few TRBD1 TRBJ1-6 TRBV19 CATTQGAKSPLHF TGTGCCACTACACAGGGGGCAAAGTCACCCCTCCACTTT
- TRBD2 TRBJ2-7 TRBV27 CASSFAGEGSYEQYF TGTGCCAGCAGTTTCGCTGGGGAGGGCTCCTACGAGCAGTACTTC
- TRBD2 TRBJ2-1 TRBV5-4 CASSGGGWGGDNEQFF TGTGCCAGCAGCGGTGGGGGTTGGGGAGGGGACAATGAGCAGTTCTTC
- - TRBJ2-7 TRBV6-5 CASSYSIRVYEQYF TGTGCCAGCAGTTACTCGATCAGGGTGTACGAGCAGTACTTC
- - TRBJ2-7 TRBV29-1 CSVEDSSSYEQYF TGCAGCGTCGAGGACAGTAGCTCCTACGAGCAGTACTTC
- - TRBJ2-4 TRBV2 CASSEPSALAKNIQYF TGTGCCAGCAGCGAGCCTAGCGCCTTAGCCAAAAACATTCAGTACTTC
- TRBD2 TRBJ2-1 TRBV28 CASSPTLAGVEQFF TGTGCCAGCAGCCCTACTTTAGCGGGAGTGGAGCAGTTCTTC
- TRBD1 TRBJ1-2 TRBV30 CAWSAVGTGAYGYTF TGTGCCTGGAGTGCAGTCGGGACAGGGGCTTATGGCTACACCTTC
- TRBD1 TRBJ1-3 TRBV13 CASARGQRSSGNTIYF TGTGCCAGCGCAAGGGGACAGCGGAGCTCTGGAAACACCATATATTTT
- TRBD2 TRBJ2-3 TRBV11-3 CASSPPSGGTDTQYF TGTGCCAGCAGCCCCCCGAGCGGGGGCACAGATACGCAGTATTTT
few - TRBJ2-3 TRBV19 CASSISPLQTDTQYF TGTGCCAGTAGTATCTCCCCCCTCCAGACAGATACGCAGTATTTT
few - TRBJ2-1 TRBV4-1 CASSQDQGQRYEQFF TGCGCCAGCAGCCAAGACCAAGGACAGAGGTATGAGCAGTTCTTC
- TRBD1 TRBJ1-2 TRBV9 CASSVLSTGQGDGYTF TGTGCCAGCAGCGTTCTTTCGACCGGACAGGGGGATGGCTACACCTTC
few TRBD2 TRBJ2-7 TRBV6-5 CASSLLLAGVGEQYF TGTGCCAGCAGTCTCCTCCTAGCGGGAGTCGGGGAGCAGTACTTC
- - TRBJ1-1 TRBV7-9 CASSSFRRTRTEAFF TGTGCCAGCAGTTCTTTTCGGCGTACGCGGACTGAAGCTTTCTTT
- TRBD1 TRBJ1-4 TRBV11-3 CASSSFTGTGNEGKLFF TGTGCCAGCAGCTCATTCACCGGGACAGGGAACGAGGGAAAACTGTTTTTT
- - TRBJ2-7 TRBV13 CASSFNRLASYEQYF TGTGCCAGCAGCTTCAACCGGCTAGCGTCCTACGAGCAGTACTTC
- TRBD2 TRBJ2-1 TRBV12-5 CASGFALANNEQFF TGTGCTAGTGGTTTCGCACTAGCGAACAATGAGCAGTTCTTC
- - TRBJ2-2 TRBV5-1 CASSLDSGWSTGELFF TGCGCCAGCAGTTTGGACTCGGGGTGGAGCACCGGGGAGCTGTTTTTT
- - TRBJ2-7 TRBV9 CASSVTDYEQYF TGTGCCAGCAGCGTAACTGATTACGAGCAGTACTTC
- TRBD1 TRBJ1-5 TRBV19 CAGGQGVDQPQHF TGTGCCGGAGGACAGGGTGTGGATCAGCCCCAGCATTTT